The clone carrying this T cell receptor (beta chain) was recorded only once. Per germline, CDR1 SGHDT and CDR2 YYEEEE. J was trimmed by 2 bases and V by 5 bases; bases with no gene match: 13. This CDR3 spans 18 amino acids. This sample is part of a study of blood T cell repertoires in COVID-19. On the study more broadly: Material from acute and convalescent COVID-19 was sourced from the United States, Italy and Spain.

Sequencing used immunoSEQ multiplex PCR; TCRdb keeps in-frame clones, though not all of them. The sample includes roughly 200,000 clones, approximately 87% of them seen just once. Input material: peripheral blood. This TCR came from a young woman who had recovered from COVID-19. This rearrangement joins TRBV5-6 to TRBJ2-5; 12 nucleotides match TRBD2. CDR3 loop: CASSQLAGGPWPQETQYF. The CDR3 nucleotides are TGTGCCAGCAGTCAGCTAGCGGGGGGGCCGTGGCCTCAAGAGACCCAGTACTTC.